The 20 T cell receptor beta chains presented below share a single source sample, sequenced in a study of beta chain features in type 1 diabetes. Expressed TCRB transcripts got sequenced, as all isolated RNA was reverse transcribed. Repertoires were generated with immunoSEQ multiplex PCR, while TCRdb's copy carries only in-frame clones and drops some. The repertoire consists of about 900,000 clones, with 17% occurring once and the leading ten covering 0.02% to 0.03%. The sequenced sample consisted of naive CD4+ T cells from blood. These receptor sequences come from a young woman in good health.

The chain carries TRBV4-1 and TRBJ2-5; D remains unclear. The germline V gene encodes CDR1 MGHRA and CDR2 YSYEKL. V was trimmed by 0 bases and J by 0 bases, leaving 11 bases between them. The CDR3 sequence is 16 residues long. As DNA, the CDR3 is TGCGCCAGCAGCCAAGAATGGGCGGAACACCAAGAGACCCAGTACTTC. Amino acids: CASSQEWAEHQETQYF.

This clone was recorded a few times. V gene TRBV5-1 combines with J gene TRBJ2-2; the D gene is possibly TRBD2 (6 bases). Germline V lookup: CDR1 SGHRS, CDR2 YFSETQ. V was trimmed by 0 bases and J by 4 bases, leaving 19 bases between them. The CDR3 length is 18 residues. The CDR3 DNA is TGCGCCAGCAGCTTGGCCTTTGGCGGGACGACTCCCACCGGGGAGCTGTTTTTT. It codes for CASSLAFGGTTPTGELFF.

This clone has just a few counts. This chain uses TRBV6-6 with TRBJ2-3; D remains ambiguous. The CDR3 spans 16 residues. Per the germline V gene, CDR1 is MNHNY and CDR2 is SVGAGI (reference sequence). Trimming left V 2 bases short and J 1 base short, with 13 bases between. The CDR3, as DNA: TGTGCCAGCAGTTACGGTTGGCCTAGTGGCACAGATACGCAGTATTTT. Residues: CASSYGWPSGTDTQYF.

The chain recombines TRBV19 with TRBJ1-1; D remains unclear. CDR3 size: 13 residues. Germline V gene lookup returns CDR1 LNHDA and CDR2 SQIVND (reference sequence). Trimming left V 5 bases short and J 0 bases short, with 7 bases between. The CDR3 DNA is TGTGCCAGTAGTCCCGTAGTGAACACTGAAGCTTTCTTT. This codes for CASSPVVNTEAFF. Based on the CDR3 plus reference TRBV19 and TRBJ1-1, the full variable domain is DGGITQSPKYLFRKEGQNVTLSCEQNLNHDAMYWYRQDPGQGLRLIYYSQIVNDFQKGDIAEGYSVSREKKESFPLTVTSAQKNPTAFYLCASSPVVNTEAFFGQGTRLTVV.

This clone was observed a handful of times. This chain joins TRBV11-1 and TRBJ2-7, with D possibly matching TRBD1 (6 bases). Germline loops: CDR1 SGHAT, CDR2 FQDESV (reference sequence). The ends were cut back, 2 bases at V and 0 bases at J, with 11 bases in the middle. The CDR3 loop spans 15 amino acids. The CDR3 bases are TGTGCCAGCAGCTTAAGAGGGGGTGACTCCTACGAGCAGTACTTC. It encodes CASSLRGGDSYEQYF.

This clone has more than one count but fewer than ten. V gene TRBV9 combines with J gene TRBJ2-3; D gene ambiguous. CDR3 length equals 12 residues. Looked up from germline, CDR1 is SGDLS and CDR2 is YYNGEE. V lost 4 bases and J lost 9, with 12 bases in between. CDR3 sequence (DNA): TGTGCCAGCAGCATGGAGCCAGGAACGCAGTATTTT. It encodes CASSMEPGTQYF.

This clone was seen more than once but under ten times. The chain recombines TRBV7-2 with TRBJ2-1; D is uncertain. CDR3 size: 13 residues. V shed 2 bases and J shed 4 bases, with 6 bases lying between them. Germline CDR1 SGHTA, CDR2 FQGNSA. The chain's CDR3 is CASSLNPYNEQFF. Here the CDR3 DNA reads TGTGCCAGCAGCTTAAATCCGTACAATGAGCAGTTCTTC. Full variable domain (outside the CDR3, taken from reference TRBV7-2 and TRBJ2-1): GAGVSQSPSNKVTEKGKDVELRCDPISGHTALYWYRQSLGQGLEFLIYFQGNSAPDKSGLPSDRFSAERTGGSVSTLTIQRTQQEDSAVYLCASSLNPYNEQFFGPGTRLTVL.

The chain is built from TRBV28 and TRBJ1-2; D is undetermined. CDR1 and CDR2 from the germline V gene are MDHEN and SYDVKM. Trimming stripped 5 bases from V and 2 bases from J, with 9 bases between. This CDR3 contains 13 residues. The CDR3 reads CASSVRLNYGYTF. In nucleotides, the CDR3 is TGTGCCAGCAGTGTCCGGTTGAACTATGGCTACACCTTC.

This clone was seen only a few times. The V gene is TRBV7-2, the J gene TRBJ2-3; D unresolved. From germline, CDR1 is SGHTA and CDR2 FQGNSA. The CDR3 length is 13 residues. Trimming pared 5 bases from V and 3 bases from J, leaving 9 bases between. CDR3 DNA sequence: TGTGCCAGCAGCATAAAGGCTACAGATACGCAGTATTTT. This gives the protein CASSIKATDTQYF.

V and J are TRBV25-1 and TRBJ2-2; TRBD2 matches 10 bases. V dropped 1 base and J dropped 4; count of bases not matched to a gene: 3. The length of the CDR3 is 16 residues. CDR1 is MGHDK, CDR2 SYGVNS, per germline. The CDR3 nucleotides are TGTGCCAGCAGTGAATGGGCTAGCGGGAGCACCGGGGAGCTGTTTTTT. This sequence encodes CASSEWASGSTGELFF.

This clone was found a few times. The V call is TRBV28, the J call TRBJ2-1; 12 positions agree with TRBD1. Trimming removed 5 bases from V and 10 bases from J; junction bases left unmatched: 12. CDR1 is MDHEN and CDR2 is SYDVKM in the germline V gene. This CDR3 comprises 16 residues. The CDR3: CASSVPPGQGAQEQFF. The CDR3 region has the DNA TGTGCCAGCAGTGTCCCGCCGGGACAGGGGGCGCAGGAGCAGTTCTTC.

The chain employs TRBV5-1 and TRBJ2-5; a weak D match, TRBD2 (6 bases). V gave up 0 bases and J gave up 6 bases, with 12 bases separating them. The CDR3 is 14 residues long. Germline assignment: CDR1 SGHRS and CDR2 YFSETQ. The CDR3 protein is CASSLAAGSKTQYF. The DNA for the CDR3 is TGCGCCAGCAGCTTGGCGGCGGGATCGAAGACCCAGTACTTC.

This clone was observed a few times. For the CDR3, the DNA is TGTGCCAGCAGTCCCGGACGAACGAATGAAAAACTGTTTTTT. Residues: CASSPGRTNEKLFF. J is TRBJ1-4 and V is TRBV6-5, with D hard to call. Germline assignment: CDR1 MNHEY and CDR2 SVGAGI. V was shortened by 5 bases and J by 5 bases, with 12 bases between the two germline ends. The CDR3 runs 14 residues.

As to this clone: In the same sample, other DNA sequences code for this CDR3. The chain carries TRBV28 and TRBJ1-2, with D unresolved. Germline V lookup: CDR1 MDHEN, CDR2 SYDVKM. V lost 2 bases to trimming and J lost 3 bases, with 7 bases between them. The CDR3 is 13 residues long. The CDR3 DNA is TGTGCCAGCAGTTTACCAGGCGACTATGGCTACACCTTC. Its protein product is CASSLPGDYGYTF.

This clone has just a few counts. The CDR3 loop reads CASSTGSPYEQYF. In nucleotides, the CDR3 is TGTGCCAGCTCCACCGGGAGCCCCTACGAGCAGTACTTC. This chain links TRBV7-9 with TRBJ2-7, with a possible D match to TRBD2 (6 bases). This CDR3 is built from 13 residues. Germline CDR1 and CDR2: SEHNR and FQNEAQ (reference sequence). Trimming stripped 8 bases from V and 2 bases from J, with 13 bases between.

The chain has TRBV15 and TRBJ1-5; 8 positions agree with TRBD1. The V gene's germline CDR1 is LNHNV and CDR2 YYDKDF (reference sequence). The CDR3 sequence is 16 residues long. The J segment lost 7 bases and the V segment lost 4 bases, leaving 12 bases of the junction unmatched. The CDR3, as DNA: TGTGCCACCAGCACCTACGACAGGGGCGGAGAGCAGCCCCAGCATTTT. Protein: CATSTYDRGGEQPQHF.

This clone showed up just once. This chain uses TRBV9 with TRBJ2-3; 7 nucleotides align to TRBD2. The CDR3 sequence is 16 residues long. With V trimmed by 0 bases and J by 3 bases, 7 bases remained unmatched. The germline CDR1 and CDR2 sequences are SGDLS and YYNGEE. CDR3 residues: CASSVDGGSVTDTQYF. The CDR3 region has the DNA TGTGCCAGCAGCGTAGATGGCGGGAGCGTGACAGATACGCAGTATTTT.

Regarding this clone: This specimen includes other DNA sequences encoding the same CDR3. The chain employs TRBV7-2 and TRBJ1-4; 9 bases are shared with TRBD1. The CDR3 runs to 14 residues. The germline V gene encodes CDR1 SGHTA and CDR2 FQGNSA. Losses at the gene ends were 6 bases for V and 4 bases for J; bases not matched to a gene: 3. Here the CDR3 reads CASSLDRGNEKLFF. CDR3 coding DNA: TGTGCCAGCAGTTTGGACAGGGGTAATGAAAAACTGTTTTTT.

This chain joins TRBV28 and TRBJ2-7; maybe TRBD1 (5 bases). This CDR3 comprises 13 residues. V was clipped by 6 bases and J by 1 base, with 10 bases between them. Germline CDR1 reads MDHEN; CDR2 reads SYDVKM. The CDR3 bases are TGTGCCAGCAGCCAGACAGTTTCCTACGAGCAGTACTTC. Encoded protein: CASSQTVSYEQYF. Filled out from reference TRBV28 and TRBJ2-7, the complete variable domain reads DVKVTQSSRYLVKRTGEKVFLECVQDMDHENMFWYRQDPGLGLRLIYFSYDVKMKEKGDIPEGYSVSREKKERFSLILESASTNQTSMYLCASSQTVSYEQYFGPGTRLTVT.

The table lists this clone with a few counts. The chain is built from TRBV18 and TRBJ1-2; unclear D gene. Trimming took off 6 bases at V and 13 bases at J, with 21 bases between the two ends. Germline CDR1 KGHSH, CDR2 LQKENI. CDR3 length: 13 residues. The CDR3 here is CASSPGVPDGRTF. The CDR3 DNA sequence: TGTGCCAGCTCCCCCGGCGTTCCGGACGGTCGCACCTTC.